These 20 T cell receptor beta chains were sequenced from one sample in a study of blood T cells in healthy people across ages. Primed by a sample-barcoded 5' primer and a J-beta primer mix, a second PCR proceeded for about 6 to 12 cycles. TCRdb reprocessed the 5' RACE reads via MiXCR and lists one record per CDR3 protein. The data contain fewer than 1.5 million distinct CDR3 sequences, 42% of them singletons. Sequencing used blood. The receptors stem from a woman aged 18-29 years in good health.

The chain carries TRBV9 and TRBJ2-1, with 11 bases that match TRBD2. CDR1 is SGDLS, CDR2 YYNGEE, per germline. The CDR3 has 17 amino acids. The V and J ends lost 3 bases and 4 bases, in that order; junction bases with no gene match: 9. In DNA, the CDR3 is TGTGCCAGCAGCGCCCTTACGACTAGCGGGAATTACAATGAGCAGTTCTTC. Protein product: CASSALTTSGNYNEQFF.

This clonotype was seen only a few times. The chain is built from TRBV6-5 and TRBJ2-5, with D possibly matching TRBD1 (7 bases). Germline V CDR1 and CDR2: MNHEY, SVGAGI. V lost 2 bases and J lost 11, with 18 bases in between. There are 14 residues in the CDR3. The CDR3 region is CASSYGGVRGEQYF. Written as DNA, the CDR3 is TGTGCCAGCAGTTACGGAGGGGTCAGGGGGGAGCAGTACTTC.

This sequence joins TRBV6-2 or TRBV6-3 and TRBJ1-2, with 7 bases that match TRBD1. CDR1 and CDR2 from the germline V gene are MNHEY and SVGEGT. With V trimmed by 7 bases and J by 5 bases, 7 bases remained unmatched. This CDR3 contains 13 residues. This chain's CDR3 is CASTEMGQYGYTF. CDR3 sequence (DNA): TGTGCCAGCACCGAGATGGGACAGTATGGCTACACCTTC.

This clonotype was counted between two and nine times. This chain joins TRBV5-1 and TRBJ2-3; D call uncertain. V was shortened by 4 bases and J by 6 bases, with 9 bases between the two germline ends. Germline V gene sequence: CDR1 SGHRS, CDR2 YFSETQ. The CDR3 sequence is 12 residues long. The CDR3 protein is CASSPDMDTQYF. CDR3 bases: TGCGCCAGCAGCCCCGACATGGATACGCAGTATTTT. Full variable domain (rest looked up from reference TRBV5-1 and TRBJ2-3): KAGVTQTPRYLIKTRGQQVTLSCSPISGHRSVSWYQQTPGQGLQFLFEYFSETQRNKGNFPGRFSGRQFSNSRSEMNVSTLELGDSALYLCASSPDMDTQYFGPGTRLTVL.

The rearrangement links TRBV27 to TRBJ1-6, with TRBD1 matching over 8 bases. The ends lost 10 bases at V and 5 bases at J; junction bases unmatched: 19. This CDR3 has 18 residues. Germline values: CDR1 MNHEY, CDR2 SMNVEV (reference sequence). The CDR3 DNA reads as TGTGCCACCGGACAGGGTCGTATAGGGATGGTGAATAATTCACCCCTCCACTTT. This sequence encodes CATGQGRIGMVNNSPLHF.

This chain joins TRBV9 and TRBJ2-1; 7 positions match TRBD1. J gave up 8 bases and V 2 bases, and 7 bases lay outside the gene matches. The CDR3 extends over 14 amino acids. Germline V gene data show CDR1 as SGDLS and CDR2 as YYNGEE. In DNA, the CDR3 is TGTGCCAGCAGCGTTGGGACAGATGCAGATGAGCAGTTCTTC. Amino acids: CASSVGTDADEQFF.

The chain combines TRBV18 with TRBJ2-3; no firm D call. CDR1 KGHSH and CDR2 LQKENI come from the germline V gene. This CDR3 contains 14 residues. Trimming removed 0 bases at V and 2 bases at J, with 6 bases between. This CDR3 is CASSPPLNTDTQYF. DNA of the CDR3: TGTGCCAGCTCACCACCGTTGAACACAGATACGCAGTATTTT.

This clonotype occurred many times. V gene TRBV25-1 combines with J gene TRBJ2-5; D is possibly TRBD1 (5 bases). CDR1 is MGHDK, CDR2 SYGVNS, per germline. The CDR3 sequence is 13 residues long. V was clipped by 1 base and J by 5 bases, with 8 bases between them. The CDR3, as DNA: TGTGCCAGCAGTGAATCAGGGAAGGAGACCCAGTACTTC. It encodes CASSESGKETQYF.

The chain has TRBV12-3 or TRBV12-4 and TRBJ2-4; TRBD1 matches at 8 bases. V trimming: 5 bases; J trimming: 2 bases; junction bases outside the gene matches: 17. The CDR3 covers 19 residues. The CDR3 spells CASSGAPGQVTAPKNIQYF. The DNA of the CDR3 is TGTGCCAGCAGTGGGGCACCGGGACAGGTGACAGCCCCCAAAAACATTCAGTACTTC.

The chain joins TRBV12-3 or TRBV12-4 to TRBJ2-1; 13 bases map to TRBD2. V was clipped by 4 bases and J by 10 bases; unmatched bases: 7. CDR3 length equals 15 residues. The CDR3 nucleotides read TGTGCCAGCAGTTATGGGACTAGCGGGGTAGGGGAGCAGTTCTTC. It codes for CASSYGTSGVGEQFF.

The V and J genes are TRBV21-1 and TRBJ2-7; no check of the table's D call, TRBD2, against the DNA was made. TRBV21-1 is tagged as a pseudogene. This CDR3 region has 12 residues. This CDR3 is CARPRRVHEQYF. In DNA, the CDR3 is TGTGCCAGGCCAAGGCGGGTGCACGAGCAGTACTTC.

The CDR3 sequence: CASSYGLEDYNEQFF. The CDR3 DNA reads as TGTGCCAGCAGTTACGGACTAGAGGACTACAATGAGCAGTTCTTC. This chain connects TRBV6-5 to TRBJ2-1, with 7 bases matching TRBD2. V gave up 2 bases and J gave up 3 bases; unmatched junction bases: 4. Germline assignment: CDR1 MNHEY and CDR2 SVGAGI. The CDR3 has 15 residues.

The CDR3 sequence: CASSAPTLYEQYF. CDR3 coding DNA: TGTGCCAGCAGCGCCCCAACGCTCTACGAGCAGTACTTC. The chain joins TRBV3-1 to TRBJ2-7, with D unresolved. CDR1 LGHDT and CDR2 YNNKEL come from the germline V gene (reference sequence). This CDR3 spans 13 amino acids. Trimming cost V 5 bases and J 3 bases, with 11 bases left between them.

The V gene is TRBV12-3 or TRBV12-4, the J gene TRBJ1-1; D perhaps matches TRBD1 (5 bases). CDR3 size: 16 residues. Trimming took off 3 bases at V and 1 base at J, with 15 bases between the two ends. CDR3 DNA: TGTGCCAGCAGTTTTTTAGGGTCAGGGACGAACACTGAAGCTTTCTTT. It encodes CASSFLGSGTNTEAFF.

The rearrangement joins TRBV21-1 to TRBJ2-7; the DNA was not used to check the table's D call, TRBD1. TRBV21-1 is an annotated pseudogene. The CDR3 has 16 residues. The CDR3 DNA reads TGTGCCAGCAGCAAATTGGGGACGGTGAGCTCCTACGAGCAGTACTTC. Its translation: CASSKLGTVSSYEQYF.

As for this clonotype: One end of the junction is discordant with germline, which a read error may explain. The rearrangement links TRBV2 to TRBJ2-5, with 14 bases matching TRBD2. The assigned J gene may be wrong: the sequence end matches TRBJ2-7 better. Germline assignment: CDR1 SNHLY and CDR2 FYNNEI. This CDR3 is built from 16 residues. This CDR3 is CVSSPGLAGGSYEQYF. The CDR3 DNA is TGTGTCAGCAGTCCTGGACTAGCGGGAGGATCCTACGAGCAGTACTTC.

This chain uses TRBV24-1 with TRBJ1-1; 8 bases are a match to TRBD1. Trimming took 3 bases from V and 5 from J; bases not matched to a gene: 10. CDR3 size: 16 residues. Germline-derived CDR1 and CDR2 are KGHDR and SFDVKD. Written as DNA, the CDR3 is TGTGCCACCAGTGATGGGTTTCGACAGGGGAGAACTGAAGCTTTCTTT. It encodes CATSDGFRQGRTEAFF.

The count of this clonotype is one. This rearrangement joins TRBV19 to TRBJ2-3; the D is unclear. The germline CDR1 and CDR2 sequences are LNHDA and SQIVND (reference sequence). CDR3 size: 16 residues. V was cut by 5 bases and J by 0 bases, with 15 bases left in between. The CDR3 DNA is TGTGCCAGTAGTCCCGAACCTGAAACTAGCACAGATACGCAGTATTTT. It codes for CASSPEPETSTDTQYF.

V and J are TRBV13 and TRBJ2-6, with D uncertain. CDR3 length: 16 residues. In germline, CDR1 is PRHDT, CDR2 FYEKMQ (reference sequence). V lost 4 bases and J lost 1, with 11 bases in between. CDR3 amino acids: CASSYTSASGANVLTF. The CDR3, as DNA: TGTGCCAGCAGCTACACCTCGGCGTCTGGGGCCAACGTCCTGACTTTC.

This clonotype was recorded once. The rearrangement links TRBV21-1 to TRBJ2-5; the table assigns TRBD1, which was not confirmed against the DNA. TRBV21-1 is a recognized pseudogene. This CDR3 is 14 amino acids long. CDR3 sequence: CASSPRGGGETQYF. The CDR3 DNA reads as TGTGCCAGCAGTCCCCGAGGAGGGGGGGAGACCCAGTACTTC.